The clone carrying this TCR beta chain has more than one count but fewer than ten. These data come from a study of blood T cell repertoires in COVID-19. On the study more broadly: COVID-19 samples, acute and convalescent, were from the United States, Italy and Spain.

As originally analysed: Estimation of nucleated cell counts relied on the amplification of reference gene primers. Sequenced by immunoSEQ multiplex PCR; TCRdb stores in-frame clones only, minus some. The V and J calls and the clone size are those of that table, but D and trimming were determined from the DNA. The sample shows a few hundred thousand clones, around 87% of them seen only once. CDR1 and CDR2 (germline): KGHSH, LQKENI. The CDR3 consists of 14 residues. V was shortened by 3 bases and J by 5 bases, with 13 bases between the two germline ends. Sequences were obtained from peripheral blood. This TCR derives from a woman between 45 and 60 years old with acute or convalescent COVID-19. The genes are TRBV18 and TRBJ1-1; no definite D call. CDR3: CASSPSRGLTEAFF. CDR3 sequence (DNA): TGTGCCAGCTCACCTAGTCGGGGATTAACTGAAGCTTTCTTT.